A single sample is the source of the 6 T cell receptor beta chains below, sequenced in a study of shared clonotypes between healthy human individuals. TCRdb's table, derived via immunoSEQ multiplex PCR, lists solely in-frame clones and lacks some. The table has over 2,000,000 clones, around 93% seen once. It was CD45RO-negative cells, positively selected for CCR7, that made up naive CD8 cells, with terminally differentiated effector memory CD45RA+ cells excluded. Material: naive CD8+ T cells from PBMCs. Every receptor here comes from a young man in good health. Some clones in this sample may be carry-over from other donors' samples.

The chain uses TRBV5-6 and TRBJ2-5; D ambiguous. V lost 5 bases and J 2 bases, leaving 10 bases between the germline ends. The CDR3 is 13 amino acids. Germline V lookup: CDR1 SGHDT, CDR2 YYEEEE. The CDR3 nucleotides are TGTGCCAGCAGACCGACAACTCAAGAGACCCAGTACTTC. This gives the protein CASRPTTQETQYF.

This chain uses TRBV5-1 with TRBJ2-7; 14 nucleotides match TRBD2. The V gene's germline CDR1 is SGHRS and CDR2 YFSETQ. The CDR3 sequence is 20 residues long. V trimming: 4 bases; J trimming: 1 base; junction bases outside the gene matches: 16. The DNA of the CDR3 is TGCGCCAGCAGCCAAAAGCGACCGGGACTAGCGGGAGTTTTGTCCTACGAGCAGTACTTC. It is translated as CASSQKRPGLAGVLSYEQYF.

This chain links TRBV28 with TRBJ1-1; no firm D call. Germline V lookup: CDR1 MDHEN, CDR2 SYDVKM. The germline V and J ends were trimmed by 10 bases and 0 bases, with 15 bases remaining between them. This CDR3 is 14 amino acids long. CDR3 residues: CATQFVGLNTEAFF. For the CDR3, the DNA is TGTGCCACCCAATTTGTGGGTTTGAACACTGAAGCTTTCTTT.

Concerning this clone itself: The junction does not match germline at one end; this may be a read error. This rearrangement joins TRBV5-1 to TRBJ2-7; D is perhaps TRBD1 (6 bases). The CDR3 contains 15 residues. Germline loops: CDR1 SGHRS, CDR2 YFSETQ. The CDR3 is CASSLDWTASHEQYF. The CDR3 DNA reads as TGCGCCAGCAGCTTGGACTGGACAGCCTCCCACGAGCAGTACTTC.

The V and J genes are TRBV6-4 and TRBJ1-2, with D maybe TRBD1 (5 bases). Trimming left V 5 bases short and J 8 bases short, with 15 bases between. Germline V gene sequence: CDR1 MRHNA, CDR2 SNTAGT. The CDR3 runs 13 residues. Here the CDR3 DNA reads TGTGCCAGCAGTTACGGACCGGAGGGGGGCTACACCTTC. It specifies CASSYGPEGGYTF.

The genes are TRBV7-2 and TRBJ2-7, with D perhaps TRBD2 (5 bases). The ends were cut back, 1 base at V and 4 bases at J, with 14 bases in the middle. This CDR3 is 15 amino acids long. Germline CDR1 reads SGHTA; CDR2 reads FQGNSA. The CDR3 sequence: CASSLEMRGLYEQYF. The CDR3 DNA is TGTGCCAGCAGCTTAGAAATGAGAGGGTTGTACGAGCAGTACTTC.